This T cell receptor beta chain was retrieved from a study of early T cells in non-severe SARS-CoV-2 infection. This clonotype was counted at least ten times. No antigen is known for it. TCRdb independently ran MiXCR on the 5' RACE reads; one entry per CDR3 protein. The table has more than 35,000 distinct CDR3 sequences, under 5% seen once. General observations from the study: VDJdb-based matching was biased toward anti-spike CD8 responses and missed private and CD4 specificities.

Sequencing was done on a sample of whole blood. This receptor was taken from an adult who was a healthcare worker with PCR-confirmed SARS-CoV-2 infection or an uninfected control (not recorded which).

The CDR3 nucleotides read TGTGCCAGCAGCTCAGGAGTCGGTAACTATGGCTACACCTTC. It encodes CASSSGVGNYGYTF. This chain uses TRBV6-5 with TRBJ1-2, with no clear D. The germline CDR1 and CDR2 sequences are MNHEY and SVGAGI. The V gene lost 6 bases and the J gene lost 1 base, with 12 bases spanning the gap. CDR3 size: 14 residues.